The rows below give T cell receptor beta chains drawn from one sample of a study of blood T cell repertoires in COVID-19. The assay was immunoSEQ multiplex PCR, and TCRdb's table has in-frame clones only and misses some. The sample contains 210,000 or so clones, 83% of which appear only once. Sequencing was carried out using PBMCs or T cells enriched from blood (not recorded which). Source of these receptors: a woman between 45 and 60 years old who had been exposed to COVID-19. CDR3s include the opening cysteine and the closing phenylalanine or tryptophan. The order of the fields is CDR3 protein, CDR3 DNA, clone size, V gene, D gene, J gene. A D gene is named only where the DNA matches it firmly. Clone size is not always given. Where it is, it says once, few, many or a class for expanded clones.

CDR3aa: CASGTGDTEAFF
CDR3nt: TGTGCCAGCGGAACAGGGGACACTGAAGCTTTCTTT
abundance: NA
v_gene: TRBV3-1/TRBV3-2
d_gene: TRBD1
j_gene: TRBJ1-1

CDR3aa: CASSPQGNTIYF
CDR3nt: TGTGCCAGCTCACCCCAGGGAAACACCATATATTTT
abundance: NA
v_gene: TRBV18
d_gene: NA
j_gene: TRBJ1-3

CDR3aa: CASSYGQRRTDTQYF
CDR3nt: TGTGCCAGCAGTTACGGTCAGCGACGCACAGATACGCAGTATTTT
abundance: NA
v_gene: TRBV6-2/TRBV6-3
d_gene: NA
j_gene: TRBJ2-3

CDR3aa: CAVRQGQTGELFF
CDR3nt: TGTGCCGTGAGACAGGGGCAGACCGGGGAGCTGTTTTTT
abundance: NA
v_gene: TRBV19
d_gene: TRBD1
j_gene: TRBJ2-2

CDR3aa: CASSPGQGIRYTF
CDR3nt: TGTGCCAGCAGCCCGGGACAGGGTATCCGCTACACCTTC
abundance: NA
v_gene: TRBV5-6
d_gene: TRBD1
j_gene: TRBJ1-2

CDR3aa: CASSARLLTNTGELFF
CDR3nt: TGTGCCAGCAGCGCACGACTGTTGACGAACACCGGGGAGCTGTTTTTT
abundance: NA
v_gene: TRBV9
d_gene: NA
j_gene: TRBJ2-2

CDR3aa: CASSQARSPDTQYF
CDR3nt: TGTGCCAGCAGCCAAGCCCGTTCTCCAGATACGCAGTATTTT
abundance: NA
v_gene: TRBV3-1/TRBV3-2
d_gene: NA
j_gene: TRBJ2-3

CDR3aa: CASSLFRDYGYTF
CDR3nt: TGTGCCAGCAGTTTATTCCGGGACTATGGCTACACCTTC
abundance: NA
v_gene: TRBV27
d_gene: NA
j_gene: TRBJ1-2

CDR3aa: CASSLRTGQETQYF
CDR3nt: TGTGCCAGCAGCCTTCGGACAGGTCAAGAGACCCAGTACTTC
abundance: once
v_gene: TRBV7-2
d_gene: TRBD1
j_gene: TRBJ2-5

CDR3aa: CASSQGTLGLDTQYF
CDR3nt: TGTGCCAGCAGCCAAGGTACCTTGGGGCTGGATACGCAGTATTTT
abundance: NA
v_gene: TRBV3-1/TRBV3-2
d_gene: NA
j_gene: TRBJ2-3